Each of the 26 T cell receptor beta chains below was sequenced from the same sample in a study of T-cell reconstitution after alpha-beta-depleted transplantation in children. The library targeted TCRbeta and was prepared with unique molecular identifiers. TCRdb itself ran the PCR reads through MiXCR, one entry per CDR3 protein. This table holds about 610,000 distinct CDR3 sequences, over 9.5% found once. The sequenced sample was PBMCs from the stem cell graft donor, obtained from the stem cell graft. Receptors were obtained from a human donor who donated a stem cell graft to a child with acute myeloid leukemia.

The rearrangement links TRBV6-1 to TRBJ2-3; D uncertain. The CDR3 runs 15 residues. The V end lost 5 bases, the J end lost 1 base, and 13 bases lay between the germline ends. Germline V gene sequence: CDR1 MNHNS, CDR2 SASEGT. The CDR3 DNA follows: TGTGCCAGCAGTCGACTGGCAACGGGCACAGATACGCAGTATTTT. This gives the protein CASSRLATGTDTQYF.

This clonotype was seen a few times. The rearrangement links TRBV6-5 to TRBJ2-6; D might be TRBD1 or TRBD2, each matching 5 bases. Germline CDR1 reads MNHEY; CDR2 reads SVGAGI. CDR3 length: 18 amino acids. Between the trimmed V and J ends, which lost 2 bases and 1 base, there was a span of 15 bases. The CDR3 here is CASSYPGTSLSGANVLTF. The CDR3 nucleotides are TGTGCCAGCAGTTACCCAGGGACGTCCCTTTCTGGGGCCAACGTCCTGACTTTC.

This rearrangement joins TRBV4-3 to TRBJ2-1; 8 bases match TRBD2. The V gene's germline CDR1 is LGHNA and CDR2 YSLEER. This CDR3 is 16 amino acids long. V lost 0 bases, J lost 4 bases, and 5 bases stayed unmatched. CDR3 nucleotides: TGCGCCAGCAGCCAAGATGTCAGCGGGAGATACAATGAGCAGTTCTTC. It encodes CASSQDVSGRYNEQFF.

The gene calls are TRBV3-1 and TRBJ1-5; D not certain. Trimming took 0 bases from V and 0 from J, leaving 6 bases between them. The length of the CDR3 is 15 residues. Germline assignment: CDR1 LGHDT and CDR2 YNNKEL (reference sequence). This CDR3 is CASSQETDSNQPQHF. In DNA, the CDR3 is TGTGCCAGCAGCCAAGAAACGGATAGCAATCAGCCCCAGCATTTT.

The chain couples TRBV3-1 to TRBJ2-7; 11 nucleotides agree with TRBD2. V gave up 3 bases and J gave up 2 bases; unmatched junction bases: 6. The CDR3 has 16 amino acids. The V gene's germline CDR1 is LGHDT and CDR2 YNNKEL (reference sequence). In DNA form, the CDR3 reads TGTGCCAGCAGCCACCATAGCGGGAGGGCTCCCTACGAGCAGTACTTC. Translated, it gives CASSHHSGRAPYEQYF.

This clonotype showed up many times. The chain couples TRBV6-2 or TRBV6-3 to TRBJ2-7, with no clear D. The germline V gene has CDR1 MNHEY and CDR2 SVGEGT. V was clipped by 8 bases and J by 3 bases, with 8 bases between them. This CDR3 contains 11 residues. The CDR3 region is CASRLVYEQYF. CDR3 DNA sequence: TGTGCCAGCCGCCTAGTCTACGAGCAGTACTTC.

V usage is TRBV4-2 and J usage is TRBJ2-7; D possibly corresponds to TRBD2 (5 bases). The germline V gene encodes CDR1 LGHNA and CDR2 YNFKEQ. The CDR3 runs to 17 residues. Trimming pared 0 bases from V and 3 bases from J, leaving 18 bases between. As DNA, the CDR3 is TGTGCCAGCAGCCAAGATCAAAACCCGGGATTTAACTACGAGCAGTACTTC. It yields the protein CASSQDQNPGFNYEQYF.

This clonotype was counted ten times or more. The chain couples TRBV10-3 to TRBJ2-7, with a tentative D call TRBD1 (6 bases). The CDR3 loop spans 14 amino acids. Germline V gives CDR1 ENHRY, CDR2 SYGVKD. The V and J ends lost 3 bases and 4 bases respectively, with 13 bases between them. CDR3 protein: CAISDLVGAYEQYF. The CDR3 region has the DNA TGTGCCATCAGTGACCTGGTGGGGGCTTACGAGCAGTACTTC.

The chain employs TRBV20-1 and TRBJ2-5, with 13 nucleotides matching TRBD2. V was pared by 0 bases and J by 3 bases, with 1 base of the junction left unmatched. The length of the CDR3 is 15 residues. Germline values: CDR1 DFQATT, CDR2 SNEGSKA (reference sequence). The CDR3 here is CSARDGTSGEETQYF. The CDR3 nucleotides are TGCAGTGCTAGAGACGGGACTAGCGGGGAAGAGACCCAGTACTTC.

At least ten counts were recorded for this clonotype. CDR3 in DNA: TGCAGCGTAGGGCAGGGGGCTCTCACAGATACGCAGTATTTT. Amino acid sequence: CSVGQGALTDTQYF. This chain uses TRBV29-1 with TRBJ2-3; 8 bases are shared with TRBD1. Per the germline V gene, CDR1 is SQVTM and CDR2 is ANQGSEA. V was pared by 6 bases and J by 2 bases, with 7 bases of the junction left unmatched. The CDR3 is 14 amino acids.

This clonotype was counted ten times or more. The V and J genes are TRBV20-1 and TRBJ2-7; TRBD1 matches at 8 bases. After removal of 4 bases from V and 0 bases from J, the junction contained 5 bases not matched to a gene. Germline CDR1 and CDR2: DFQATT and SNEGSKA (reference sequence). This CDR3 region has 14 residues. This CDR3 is CSATDRGRSYEQYF. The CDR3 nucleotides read TGCAGTGCTACTGACAGGGGTCGCTCCTACGAGCAGTACTTC.

CDR3 in amino acids: CASSYSRGDTQYF. In nucleotides, the CDR3 is TGTGCCAGCAGTTACTCGAGGGGAGATACGCAGTATTTT. V is TRBV6-5 and J is TRBJ2-3; possibly TRBD1 or TRBD2 for D (5 bases each). V shed 0 bases and J shed 5 bases, with 6 bases lying between them. The germline CDR1 and CDR2 sequences are MNHEY and SVGAGI. This CDR3 region has 13 residues.

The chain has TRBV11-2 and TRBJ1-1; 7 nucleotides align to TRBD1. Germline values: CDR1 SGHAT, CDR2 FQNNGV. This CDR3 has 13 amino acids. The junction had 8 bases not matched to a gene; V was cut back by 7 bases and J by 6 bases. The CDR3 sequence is CASTHLGQAEAFF. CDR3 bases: TGTGCCAGCACCCATCTCGGACAGGCTGAAGCTTTCTTT.

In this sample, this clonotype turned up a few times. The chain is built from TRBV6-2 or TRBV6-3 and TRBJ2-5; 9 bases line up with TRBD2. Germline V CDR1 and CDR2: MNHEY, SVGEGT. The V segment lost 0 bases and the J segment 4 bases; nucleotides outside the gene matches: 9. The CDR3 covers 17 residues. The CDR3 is CASSYSAGGLTGETQYF. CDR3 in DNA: TGTGCCAGCAGTTACTCTGCGGGAGGGCTCACGGGAGAGACCCAGTACTTC.

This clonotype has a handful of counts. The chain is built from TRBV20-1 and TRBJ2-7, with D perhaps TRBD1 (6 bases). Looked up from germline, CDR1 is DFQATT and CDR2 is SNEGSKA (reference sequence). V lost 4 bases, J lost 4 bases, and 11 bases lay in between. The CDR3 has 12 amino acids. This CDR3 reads CSATGQQYEQYF. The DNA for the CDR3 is TGCAGTGCTACTGGACAGCAATACGAGCAGTACTTC.

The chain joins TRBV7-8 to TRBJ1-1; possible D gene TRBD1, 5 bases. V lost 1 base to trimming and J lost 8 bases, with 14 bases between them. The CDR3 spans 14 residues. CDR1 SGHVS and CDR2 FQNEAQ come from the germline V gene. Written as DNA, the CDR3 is TGTGCCAGCAGCTTAGGGGGGGAGCGGTCCGAAGCTTTCTTT. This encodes CASSLGGERSEAFF.

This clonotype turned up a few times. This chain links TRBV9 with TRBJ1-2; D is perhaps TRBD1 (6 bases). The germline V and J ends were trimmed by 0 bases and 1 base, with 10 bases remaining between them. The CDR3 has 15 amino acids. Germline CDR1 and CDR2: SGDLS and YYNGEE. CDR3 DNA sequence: TGTGCCAGCAGCGTAGATGGCAGGGGTAACTATGGCTACACCTTC. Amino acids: CASSVDGRGNYGYTF. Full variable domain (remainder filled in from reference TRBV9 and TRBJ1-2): DSGVTQTPKHLITATGQRVTLRCSPRSGDLSVYWYQQSLDQGLQFLIQYYNGEERAKGNILERFSAQQFPDLHSELNLSSLELGDSALYFCASSVDGRGNYGYTFGSGTRLTVV.

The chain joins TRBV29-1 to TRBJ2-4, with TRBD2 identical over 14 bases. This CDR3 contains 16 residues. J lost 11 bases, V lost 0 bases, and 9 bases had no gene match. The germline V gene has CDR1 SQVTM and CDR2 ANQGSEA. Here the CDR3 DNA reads TGCAGCGTTGAAGATCGATCGGGACTAGCGGGGGACCTTCAGTACTTC. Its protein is CSVEDRSGLAGDLQYF.

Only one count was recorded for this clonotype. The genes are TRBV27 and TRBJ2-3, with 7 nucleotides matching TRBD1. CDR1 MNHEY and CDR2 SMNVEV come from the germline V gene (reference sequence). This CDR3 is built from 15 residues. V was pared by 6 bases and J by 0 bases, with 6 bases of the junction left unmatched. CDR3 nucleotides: TGTGCCAGCAGCCGGGACAGCTTCAGCACAGATACGCAGTATTTT. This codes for CASSRDSFSTDTQYF.

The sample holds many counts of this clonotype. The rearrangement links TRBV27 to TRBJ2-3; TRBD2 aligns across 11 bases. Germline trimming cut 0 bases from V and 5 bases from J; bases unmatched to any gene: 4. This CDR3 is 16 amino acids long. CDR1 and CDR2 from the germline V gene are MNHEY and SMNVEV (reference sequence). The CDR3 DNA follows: TGTGCCAGCAGTTTATCTCGGCTAGCGGGGGGAGATACGCAGTATTTT. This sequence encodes CASSLSRLAGGDTQYF.

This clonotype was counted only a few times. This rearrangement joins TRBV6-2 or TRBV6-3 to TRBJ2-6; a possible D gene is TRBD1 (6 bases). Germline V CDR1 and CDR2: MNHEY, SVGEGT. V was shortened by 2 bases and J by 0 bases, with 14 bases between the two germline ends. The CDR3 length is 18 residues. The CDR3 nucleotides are TGTGCCAGCAGTTACATAGGGACAAGGGGCTCTGGGGCCAACGTCCTGACTTTC. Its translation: CASSYIGTRGSGANVLTF.

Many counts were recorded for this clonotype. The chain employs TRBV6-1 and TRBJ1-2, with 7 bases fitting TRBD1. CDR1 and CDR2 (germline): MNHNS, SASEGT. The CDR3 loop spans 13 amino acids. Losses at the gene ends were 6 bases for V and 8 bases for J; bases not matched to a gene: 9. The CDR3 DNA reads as TGTGCCAGCAGGGATACAGGGGCCGGGGGCTACACCTTC. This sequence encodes CASRDTGAGGYTF.

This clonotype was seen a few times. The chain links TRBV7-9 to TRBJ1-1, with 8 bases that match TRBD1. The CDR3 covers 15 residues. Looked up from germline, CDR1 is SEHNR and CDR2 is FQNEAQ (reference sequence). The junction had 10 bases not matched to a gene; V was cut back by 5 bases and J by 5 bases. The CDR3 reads CASSLDRGGRTEAFF. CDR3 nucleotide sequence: TGTGCCAGCAGCCTCGACAGGGGAGGAAGGACTGAAGCTTTCTTT.

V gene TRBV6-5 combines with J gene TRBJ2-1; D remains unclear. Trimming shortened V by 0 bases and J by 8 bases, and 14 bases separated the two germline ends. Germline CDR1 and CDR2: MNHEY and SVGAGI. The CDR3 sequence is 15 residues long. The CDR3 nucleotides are TGTGCCAGCAGTTACTCCTACTCTCTATTCTATGAGCAGTTCTTC. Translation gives CASSYSYSLFYEQFF.

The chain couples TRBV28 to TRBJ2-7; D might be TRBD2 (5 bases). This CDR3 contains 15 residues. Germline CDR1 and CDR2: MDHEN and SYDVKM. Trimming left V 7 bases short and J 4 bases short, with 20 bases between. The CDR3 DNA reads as TGTGCCAGCACCGGAGCCCGGGATCCGCCTTACGAGCAGTACTTC. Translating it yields CASTGARDPPYEQYF. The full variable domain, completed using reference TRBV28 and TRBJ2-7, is DVKVTQSSRYLVKRTGEKVFLECVQDMDHENMFWYRQDPGLGLRLIYFSYDVKMKEKGDIPEGYSVSREKKERFSLILESASTNQTSMYLCASTGARDPPYEQYFGPGTRLTVT.

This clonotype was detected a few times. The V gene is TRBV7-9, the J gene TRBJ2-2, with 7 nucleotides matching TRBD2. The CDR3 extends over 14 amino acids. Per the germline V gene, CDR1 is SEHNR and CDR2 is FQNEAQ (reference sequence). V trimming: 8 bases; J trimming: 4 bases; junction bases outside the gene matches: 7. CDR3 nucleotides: TGTGCCAGCGAACTAGCGCCAGGCACCGGGGAGCTGTTTTTT. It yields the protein CASELAPGTGELFF.